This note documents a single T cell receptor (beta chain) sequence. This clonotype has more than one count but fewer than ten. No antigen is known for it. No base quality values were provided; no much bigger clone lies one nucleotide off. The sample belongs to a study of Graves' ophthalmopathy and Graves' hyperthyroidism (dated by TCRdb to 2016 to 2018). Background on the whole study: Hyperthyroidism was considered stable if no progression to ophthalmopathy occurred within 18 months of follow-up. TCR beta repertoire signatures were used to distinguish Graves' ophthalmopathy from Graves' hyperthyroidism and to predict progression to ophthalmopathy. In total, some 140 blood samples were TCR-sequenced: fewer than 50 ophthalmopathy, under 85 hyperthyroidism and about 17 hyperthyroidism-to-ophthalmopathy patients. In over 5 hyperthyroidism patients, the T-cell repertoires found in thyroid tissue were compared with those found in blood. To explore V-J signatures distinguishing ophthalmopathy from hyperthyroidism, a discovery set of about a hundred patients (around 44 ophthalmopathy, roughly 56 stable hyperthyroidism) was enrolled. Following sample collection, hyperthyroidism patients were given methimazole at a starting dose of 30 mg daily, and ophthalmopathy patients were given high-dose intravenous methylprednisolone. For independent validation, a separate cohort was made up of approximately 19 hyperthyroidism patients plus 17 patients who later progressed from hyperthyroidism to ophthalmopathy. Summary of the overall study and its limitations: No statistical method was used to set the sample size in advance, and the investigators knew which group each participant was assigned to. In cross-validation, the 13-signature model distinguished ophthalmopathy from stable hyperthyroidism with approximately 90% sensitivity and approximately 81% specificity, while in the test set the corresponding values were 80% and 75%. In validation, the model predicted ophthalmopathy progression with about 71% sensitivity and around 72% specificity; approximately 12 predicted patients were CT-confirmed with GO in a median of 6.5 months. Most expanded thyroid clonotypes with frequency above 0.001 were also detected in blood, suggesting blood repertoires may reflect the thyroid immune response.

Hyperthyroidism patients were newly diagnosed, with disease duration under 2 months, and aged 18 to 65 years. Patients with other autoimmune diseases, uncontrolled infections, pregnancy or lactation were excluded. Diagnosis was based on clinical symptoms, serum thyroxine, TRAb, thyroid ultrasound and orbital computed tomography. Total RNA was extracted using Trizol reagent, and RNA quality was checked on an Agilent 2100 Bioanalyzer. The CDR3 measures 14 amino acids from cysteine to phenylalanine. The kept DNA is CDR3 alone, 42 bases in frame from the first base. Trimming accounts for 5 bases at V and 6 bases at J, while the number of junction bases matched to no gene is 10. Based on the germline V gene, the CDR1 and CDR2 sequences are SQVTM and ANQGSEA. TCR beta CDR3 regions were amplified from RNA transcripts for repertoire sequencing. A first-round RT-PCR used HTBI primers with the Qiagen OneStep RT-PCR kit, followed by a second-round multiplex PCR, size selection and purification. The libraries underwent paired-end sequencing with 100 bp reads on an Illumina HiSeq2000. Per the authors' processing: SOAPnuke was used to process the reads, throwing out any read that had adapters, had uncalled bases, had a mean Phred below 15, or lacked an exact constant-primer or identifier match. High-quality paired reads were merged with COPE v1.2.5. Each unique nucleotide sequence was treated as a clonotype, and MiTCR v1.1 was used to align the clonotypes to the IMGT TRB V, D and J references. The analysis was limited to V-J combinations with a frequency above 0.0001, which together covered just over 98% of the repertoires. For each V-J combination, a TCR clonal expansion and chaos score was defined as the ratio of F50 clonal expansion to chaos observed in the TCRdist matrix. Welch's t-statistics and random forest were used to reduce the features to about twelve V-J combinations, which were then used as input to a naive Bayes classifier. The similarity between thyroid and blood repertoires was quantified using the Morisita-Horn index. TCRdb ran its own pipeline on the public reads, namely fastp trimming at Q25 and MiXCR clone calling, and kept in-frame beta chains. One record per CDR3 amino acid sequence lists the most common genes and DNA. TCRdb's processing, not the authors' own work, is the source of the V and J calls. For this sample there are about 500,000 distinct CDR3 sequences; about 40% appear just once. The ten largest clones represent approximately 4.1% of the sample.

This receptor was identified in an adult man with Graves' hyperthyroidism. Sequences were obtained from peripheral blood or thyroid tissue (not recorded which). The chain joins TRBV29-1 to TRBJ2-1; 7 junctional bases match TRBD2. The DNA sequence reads TGCAGCGTTACGGGGGAGGGCCTTAGCAATGAGCAGTTCTTC. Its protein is CSVTGEGLSNEQFF.